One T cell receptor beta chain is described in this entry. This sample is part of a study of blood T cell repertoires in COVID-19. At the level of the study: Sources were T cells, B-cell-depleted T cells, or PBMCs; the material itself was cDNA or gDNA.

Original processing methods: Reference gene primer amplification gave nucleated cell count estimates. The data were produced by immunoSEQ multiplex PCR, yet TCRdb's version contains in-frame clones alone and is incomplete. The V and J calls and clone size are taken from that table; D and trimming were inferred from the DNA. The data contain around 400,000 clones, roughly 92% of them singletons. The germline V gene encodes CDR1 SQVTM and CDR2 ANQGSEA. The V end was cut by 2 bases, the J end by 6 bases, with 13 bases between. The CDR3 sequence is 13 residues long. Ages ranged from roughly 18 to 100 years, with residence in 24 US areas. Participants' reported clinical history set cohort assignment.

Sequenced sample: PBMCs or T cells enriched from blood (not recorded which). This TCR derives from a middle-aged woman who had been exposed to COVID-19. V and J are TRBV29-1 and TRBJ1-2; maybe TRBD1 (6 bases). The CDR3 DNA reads TGCAGCGTTGAAAAGGGCAGGGGCCATGGCTACACCTTC. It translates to CSVEKGRGHGYTF. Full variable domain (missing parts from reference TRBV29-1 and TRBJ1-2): SAVISQKPSRDICQRGTSLTIQCQVDSQVTMMFWYRQQPGQSLTLIATANQGSEATYESGFVIDKFPISRPNLTFSTLTVSNMSPEDSSIYLCSVEKGRGHGYTFGSGTRLTVV.